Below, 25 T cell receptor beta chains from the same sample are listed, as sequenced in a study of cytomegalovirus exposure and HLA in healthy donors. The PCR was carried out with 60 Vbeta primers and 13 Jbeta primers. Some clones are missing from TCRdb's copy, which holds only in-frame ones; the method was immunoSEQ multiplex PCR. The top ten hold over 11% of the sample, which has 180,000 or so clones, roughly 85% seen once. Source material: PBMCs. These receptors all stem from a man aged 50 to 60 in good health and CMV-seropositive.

This chain's CDR3 is CASSLSIQYNYGYTF. The CDR3 region has the DNA TGCGCCAGCAGCTTGTCTATACAGTATAACTATGGCTACACCTTC. The chain combines TRBV5-1 with TRBJ1-2; D is undetermined. The CDR3 has 15 amino acids. CDR1 is SGHRS and CDR2 is YFSETQ in the germline V gene. The V end was cut by 1 base, the J end by 1 base, with 11 bases between.

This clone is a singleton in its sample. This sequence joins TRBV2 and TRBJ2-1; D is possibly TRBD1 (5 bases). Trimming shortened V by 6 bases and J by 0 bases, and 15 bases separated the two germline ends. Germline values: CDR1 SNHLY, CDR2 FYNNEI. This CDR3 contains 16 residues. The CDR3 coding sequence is TGTGCCAGCAGGGAACCAGGGTGGAACTCCTACAATGAGCAGTTCTTC. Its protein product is CASREPGWNSYNEQFF.

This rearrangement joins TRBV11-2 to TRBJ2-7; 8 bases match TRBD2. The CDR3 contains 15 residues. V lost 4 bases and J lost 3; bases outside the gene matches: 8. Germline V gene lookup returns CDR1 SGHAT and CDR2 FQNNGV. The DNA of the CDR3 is TGTGCCAGCAGCTCGATCGGGGGGGCGTTCTACGAGCAGTACTTC. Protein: CASSSIGGAFYEQYF.

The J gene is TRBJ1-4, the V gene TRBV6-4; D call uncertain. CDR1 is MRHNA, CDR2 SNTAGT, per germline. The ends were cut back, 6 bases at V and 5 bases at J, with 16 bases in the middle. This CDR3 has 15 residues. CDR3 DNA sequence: TGTGCCAGCAGCAGGACGGGAAGCATAAATGAAAAACTGTTTTTT. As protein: CASSRTGSINEKLFF.

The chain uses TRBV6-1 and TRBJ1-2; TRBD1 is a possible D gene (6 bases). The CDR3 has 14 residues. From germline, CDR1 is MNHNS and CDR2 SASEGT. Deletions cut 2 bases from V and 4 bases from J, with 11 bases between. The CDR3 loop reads CASSEPGRGYGYTF. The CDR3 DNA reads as TGTGCCAGCAGTGAACCTGGCAGGGGCTATGGCTACACCTTC.

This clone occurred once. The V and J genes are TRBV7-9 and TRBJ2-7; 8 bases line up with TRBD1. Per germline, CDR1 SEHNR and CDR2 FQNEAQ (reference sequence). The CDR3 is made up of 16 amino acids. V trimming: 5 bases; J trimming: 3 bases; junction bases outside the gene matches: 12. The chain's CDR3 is CASSPPGTGILYEQYF. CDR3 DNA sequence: TGTGCCAGCAGCCCGCCCGGGACAGGTATTCTCTACGAGCAGTACTTC. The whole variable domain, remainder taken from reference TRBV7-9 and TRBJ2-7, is DTGVSQNPRHKITKRGQNVTFRCDPISEHNRLYWYRQTLGQGPEFLTYFQNEAQLEKSRLLSDRFSAERPKGSFSTLEIQRTEQGDSAMYLCASSPPGTGILYEQYFGPGTRLTVT.

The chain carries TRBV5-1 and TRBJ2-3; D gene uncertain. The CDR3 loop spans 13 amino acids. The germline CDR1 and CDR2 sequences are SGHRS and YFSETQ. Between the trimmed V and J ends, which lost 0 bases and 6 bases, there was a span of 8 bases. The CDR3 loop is CASSLVPLDTQYF. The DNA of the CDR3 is TGCGCCAGCAGCTTGGTTCCGTTGGATACGCAGTATTTT.

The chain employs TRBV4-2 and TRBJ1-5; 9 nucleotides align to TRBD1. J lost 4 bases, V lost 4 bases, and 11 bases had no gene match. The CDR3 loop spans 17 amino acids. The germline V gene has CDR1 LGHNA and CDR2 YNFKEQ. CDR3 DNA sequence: TGTGCCAGCAGCCCCATGACAGGGGGTATATCAAATCAGCCCCAGCATTTT. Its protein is CASSPMTGGISNQPQHF.

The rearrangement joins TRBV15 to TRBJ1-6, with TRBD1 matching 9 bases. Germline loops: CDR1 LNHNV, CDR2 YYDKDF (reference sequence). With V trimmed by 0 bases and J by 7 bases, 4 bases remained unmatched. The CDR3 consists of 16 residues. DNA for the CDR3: TGTGCCACCAGCAGAGATCCCGGGACAGGGAATTCACCCCTCCACTTT. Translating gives CATSRDPGTGNSPLHF.

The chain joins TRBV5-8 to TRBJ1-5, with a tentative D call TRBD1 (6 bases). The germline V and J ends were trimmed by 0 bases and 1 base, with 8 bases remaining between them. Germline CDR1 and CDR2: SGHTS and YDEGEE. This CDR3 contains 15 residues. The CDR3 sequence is CASSLGTESNQPQHF. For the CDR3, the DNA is TGTGCCAGCAGCTTGGGGACAGAGAGCAATCAGCCCCAGCATTTT. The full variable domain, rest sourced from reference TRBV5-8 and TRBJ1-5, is EAGVTQSPTHLIKTRGQQATLRCSPISGHTSVYWYQQALGLGLQFLLWYDEGEERNRGNFPPRFSGRQFPNYSSELNVNALELEDSALYLCASSLGTESNQPQHFGDGTRLSIL.

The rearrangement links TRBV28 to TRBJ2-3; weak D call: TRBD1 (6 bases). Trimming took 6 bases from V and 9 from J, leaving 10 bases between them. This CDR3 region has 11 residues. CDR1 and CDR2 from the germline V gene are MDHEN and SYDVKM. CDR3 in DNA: TGTGCCAGCAGGGAGCAGGGGACGCAGTATTTT. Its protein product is CASREQGTQYF.

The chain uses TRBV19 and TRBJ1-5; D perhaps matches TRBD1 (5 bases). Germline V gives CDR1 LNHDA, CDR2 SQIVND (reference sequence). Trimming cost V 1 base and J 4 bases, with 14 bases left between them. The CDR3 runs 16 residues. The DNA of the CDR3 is TGTGCCAGTAGTATAGCCCCAGGGTTGGGAAATCAGCCCCAGCATTTT. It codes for CASSIAPGLGNQPQHF.

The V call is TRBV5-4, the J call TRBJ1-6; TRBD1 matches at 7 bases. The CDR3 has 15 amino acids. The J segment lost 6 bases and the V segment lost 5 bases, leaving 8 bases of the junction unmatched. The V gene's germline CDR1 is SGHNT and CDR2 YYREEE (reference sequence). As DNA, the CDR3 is TGTGCCAGCAGTCGATCAACAGGGGTTAATTCACCCCTCCACTTT. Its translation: CASSRSTGVNSPLHF.

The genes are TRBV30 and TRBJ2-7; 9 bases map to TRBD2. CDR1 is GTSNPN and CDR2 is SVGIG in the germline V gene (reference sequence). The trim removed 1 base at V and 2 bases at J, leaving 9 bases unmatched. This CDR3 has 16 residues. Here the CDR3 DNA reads TGTGCCTGGAGTGCTTTCCGGCGGGGGGGGACCTACGAGCAGTACTTC. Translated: CAWSAFRRGGTYEQYF. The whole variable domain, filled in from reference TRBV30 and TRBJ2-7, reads SQTIHQWPATLVQPVGSPLSLECTVEGTSNPNLYWYRQAAGRGLQLLFYSVGIGQISSEVPQNLSASRPQDRQFILSSKKLLLSDSGFYLCAWSAFRRGGTYEQYFGPGTRLTVT.

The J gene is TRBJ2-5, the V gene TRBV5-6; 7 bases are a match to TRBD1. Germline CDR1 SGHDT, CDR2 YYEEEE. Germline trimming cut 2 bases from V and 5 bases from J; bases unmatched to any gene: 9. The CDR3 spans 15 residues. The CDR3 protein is CASSLGTARAETQYF. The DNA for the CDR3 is TGTGCCAGCAGCTTAGGGACAGCAAGAGCCGAGACCCAGTACTTC.

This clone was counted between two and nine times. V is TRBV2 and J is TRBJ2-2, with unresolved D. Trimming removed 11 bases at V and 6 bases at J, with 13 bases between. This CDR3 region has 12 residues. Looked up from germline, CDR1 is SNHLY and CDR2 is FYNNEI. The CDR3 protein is CAGRWLAGELFF. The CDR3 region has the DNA TGTGCCGGCCGATGGCTGGCCGGGGAGCTGTTTTTT.

The CDR3 sequence is CASSLTGDFYGYTF. CDR3 coding DNA: TGTGCCAGCAGTCTGACCGGGGATTTCTATGGCTACACCTTC. The V and J genes are TRBV28 and TRBJ1-2, with D unclear. Per the germline V gene, CDR1 is MDHEN and CDR2 is SYDVKM. The CDR3 consists of 14 residues. Trimming shortened V by 5 bases and J by 4 bases, and 14 bases separated the two germline ends.

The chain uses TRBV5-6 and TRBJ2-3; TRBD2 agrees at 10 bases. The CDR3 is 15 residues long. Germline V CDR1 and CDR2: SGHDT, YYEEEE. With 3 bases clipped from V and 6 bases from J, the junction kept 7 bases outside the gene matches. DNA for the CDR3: TGTGCCAGCAGCTGGACTAGCGGCGGGTGGGATACGCAGTATTTT. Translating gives CASSWTSGGWDTQYF.

Here the CDR3 reads CASSQEHAGLYGYTF. In DNA, the CDR3 is TGCGCCAGCAGCCAAGAGCATGCAGGGCTCTATGGCTACACCTTC. The chain uses TRBV4-1 and TRBJ1-2; D might be TRBD1 (5 bases). Germline CDR1 and CDR2: MGHRA and YSYEKL. This CDR3 is built from 15 residues. Trimming took off 0 bases at V and 4 bases at J, with 12 bases between the two ends.

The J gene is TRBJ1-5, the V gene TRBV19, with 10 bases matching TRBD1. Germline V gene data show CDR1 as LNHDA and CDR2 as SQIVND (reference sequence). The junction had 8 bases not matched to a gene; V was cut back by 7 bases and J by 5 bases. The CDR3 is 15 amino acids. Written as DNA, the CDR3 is TGTGCCAGTATCGACGGACAGGGGGACTATCAGCCCCAGCATTTT. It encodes CASIDGQGDYQPQHF.

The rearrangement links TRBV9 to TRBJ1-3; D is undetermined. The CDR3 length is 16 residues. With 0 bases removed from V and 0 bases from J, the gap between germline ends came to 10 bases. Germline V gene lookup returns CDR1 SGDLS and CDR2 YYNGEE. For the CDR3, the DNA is TGTGCCAGCAGCGTAGTATCGACACCCTCTGGAAACACCATATATTTT. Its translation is CASSVVSTPSGNTIYF. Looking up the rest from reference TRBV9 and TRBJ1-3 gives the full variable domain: DSGVTQTPKHLITATGQRVTLRCSPRSGDLSVYWYQQSLDQGLQFLIQYYNGEERAKGNILERFSAQQFPDLHSELNLSSLELGDSALYFCASSVVSTPSGNTIYFGEGSWLTVV.

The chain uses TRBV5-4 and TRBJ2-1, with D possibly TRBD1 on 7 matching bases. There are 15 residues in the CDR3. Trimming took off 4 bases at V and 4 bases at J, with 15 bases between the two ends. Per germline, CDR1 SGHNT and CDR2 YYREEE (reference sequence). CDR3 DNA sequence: TGTGCCAGCAGCCGCGGGACAGAACCTTACAATGAGCAGTTCTTC. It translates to CASSRGTEPYNEQFF.

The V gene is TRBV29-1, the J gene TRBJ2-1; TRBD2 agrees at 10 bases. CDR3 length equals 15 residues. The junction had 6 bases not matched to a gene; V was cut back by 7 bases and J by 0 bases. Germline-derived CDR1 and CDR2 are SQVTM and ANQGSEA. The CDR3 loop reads CSEELAGSSYNEQFF. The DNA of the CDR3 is TGCAGCGAGGAACTAGCGGGAAGCTCCTACAATGAGCAGTTCTTC.

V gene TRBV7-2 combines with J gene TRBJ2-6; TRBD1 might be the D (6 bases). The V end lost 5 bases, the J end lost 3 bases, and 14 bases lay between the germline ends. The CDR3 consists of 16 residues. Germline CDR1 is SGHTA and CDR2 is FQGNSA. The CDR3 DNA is TGTGCCAGCAGCCTAAATAGGGGGTATGGGGCCAACGTCCTGACTTTC. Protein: CASSLNRGYGANVLTF.

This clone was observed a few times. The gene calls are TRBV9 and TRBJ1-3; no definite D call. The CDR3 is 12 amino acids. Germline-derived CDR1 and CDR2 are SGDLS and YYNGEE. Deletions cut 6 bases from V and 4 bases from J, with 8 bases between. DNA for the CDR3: TGTGCCAGCAAGGGAGACGGAAACACCATATATTTT. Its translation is CASKGDGNTIYF.